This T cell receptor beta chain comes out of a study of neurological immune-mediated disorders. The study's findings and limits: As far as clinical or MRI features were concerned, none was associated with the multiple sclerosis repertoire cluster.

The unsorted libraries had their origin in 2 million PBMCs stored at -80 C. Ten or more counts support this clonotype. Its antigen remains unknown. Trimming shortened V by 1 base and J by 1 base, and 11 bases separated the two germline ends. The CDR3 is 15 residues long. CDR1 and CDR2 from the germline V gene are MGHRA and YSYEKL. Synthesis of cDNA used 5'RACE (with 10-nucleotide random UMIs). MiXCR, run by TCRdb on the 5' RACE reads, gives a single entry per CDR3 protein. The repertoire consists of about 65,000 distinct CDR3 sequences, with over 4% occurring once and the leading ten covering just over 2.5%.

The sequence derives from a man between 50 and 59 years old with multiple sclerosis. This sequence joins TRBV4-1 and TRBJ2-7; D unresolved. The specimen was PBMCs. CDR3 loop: CASSQGSPASYEQYF. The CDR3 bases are TGCGCCAGCAGCCAAGGATCCCCAGCTTCCTACGAGCAGTACTTC.